The 20 T cell receptor beta chains below come from one sample, sequenced in a study of vaccination effects on CD4 cells after COVID-19. Assay used: immunoSEQ multiplex PCR; TCRdb lists only in-frame clones, some missing. The repertoire holds over 25,000 clones, with approximately 75% as singletons. No antigen has been assigned to these receptors. In the ViraFEST assay, antigen-specific CD4+ clonotypes were identified by expansion after peptide-pool stimulation. Culture proceeded for 10 days, and CD4+ T cells were then isolated. The vaccine recipients had no prior SARS-CoV-2 infection, with negative nucleocapsid antibodies. Sequenced material: CD4+ T cells from PBMCs cultured with SARS-CoV-2 spike peptides, taken before COVID-19 vaccination. The receptors originated from a human donor who received a COVID-19 vaccine.

This clone was recorded a few times. The gene calls are TRBV5-8 and TRBJ2-1; D is uncertain. CDR1 is SGHTS and CDR2 is YDEGEE in the germline V gene. Trimming cost V 1 base and J 9 bases, with 11 bases left between them. The CDR3 loop spans 13 amino acids. The CDR3 sequence is CASSLYRVTEQFF. CDR3 DNA sequence: TGTGCCAGCAGCTTGTATAGGGTTACTGAGCAGTTCTTC.

The rearrangement joins TRBV7-9 to TRBJ1-2; D remains ambiguous. This CDR3 has 19 amino acids. The V and J ends lost 1 base and 0 bases respectively, with 21 bases between them. Germline CDR1 SEHNR, CDR2 FQNEAQ (reference sequence). The CDR3 here is CASSLVLGQTLHSNYGYTF. The DNA of the CDR3 is TGTGCCAGCAGCTTAGTCCTTGGGCAGACTCTACACTCTAACTATGGCTACACCTTC.

This chain connects TRBV21-1 to TRBJ2-3. TRBV21-1 is a recognized pseudogene. This CDR3 is built from 14 residues. CDR3 loop: CAVSPRVITDTQYF. As DNA, the CDR3 is TGTGCCGTATCCCCCAGAGTCATTACCGATACGCAGTATTTT.

The chain carries TRBV6-5 and TRBJ2-1; possibly TRBD1 for D (6 bases). The CDR3 runs 14 residues. Germline V gene data show CDR1 as MNHEY and CDR2 as SVGAGI. The V end lost 5 bases, the J end lost 1 base, and 9 bases lay between the germline ends. The CDR3: CASSTGLSYNEQFF. DNA of the CDR3: TGTGCCAGCAGTACAGGGCTATCCTACAATGAGCAGTTCTTC.

This chain uses TRBV9 with TRBJ2-5; no firm D call. This CDR3 has 13 amino acids. V gave up 0 bases and J gave up 7 bases, with 10 bases separating them. Germline V gene sequence: CDR1 SGDLS, CDR2 YYNGEE. The CDR3 DNA follows: TGTGCCAGCAGCGTAGCTCCAGGAGCGACCCAGTACTTC. Amino acids: CASSVAPGATQYF.

The V and J genes are TRBV10-3 and TRBJ2-7; 9 nucleotides agree with TRBD1. This CDR3 contains 12 residues. Looked up from germline, CDR1 is ENHRY and CDR2 is SYGVKD. Trimming removed 10 bases from V and 4 bases from J; junction bases left unmatched: 5. The CDR3 reads CATEDRGYEQYF. Here the CDR3 DNA reads TGTGCCACAGAAGACAGGGGGTACGAGCAGTACTTC.

The rearrangement links TRBV5-1 to TRBJ1-1, with TRBD1 identical over 8 bases. Germline V gene lookup returns CDR1 SGHRS and CDR2 YFSETQ. The CDR3 consists of 14 residues. The junction had 4 bases not matched to a gene; V was cut back by 2 bases and J by 4 bases. The CDR3 nucleotides are TGCGCCAGCAGCTTACGGACAGGGAGCACTGAAGCTTTCTTT. Translated: CASSLRTGSTEAFF.

This clone appeared a single time. This chain's CDR3 is CASSPGTSSTDTQYF. CDR3 DNA: TGTGCCAGCAGTCCAGGGACGTCTAGCACAGATACGCAGTATTTT. The chain couples TRBV27 to TRBJ2-3; D possibly matches TRBD1 or TRBD2 (5 bases each). The germline V gene has CDR1 MNHEY and CDR2 SMNVEV (reference sequence). The CDR3 is made up of 15 amino acids. V was trimmed by 5 bases and J by 0 bases, leaving 12 bases between them.

V is TRBV6-5 and J is TRBJ1-1; a weak D match, TRBD1 (5 bases). Trimming took off 6 bases at V and 1 base at J, with 15 bases between the two ends. Looked up from germline, CDR1 is MNHEY and CDR2 is SVGAGI. The CDR3 covers 15 residues. CDR3 sequence reads: CASRRRAQGNTEAFF. The CDR3 DNA sequence: TGTGCCAGCAGACGGCGGGCCCAGGGGAACACTGAAGCTTTCTTT.

The chain uses TRBV10-1 and TRBJ2-1; D call uncertain. Trimming cost V 10 bases and J 5 bases, with 12 bases left between them. This CDR3 contains 12 residues. Looked up from germline, CDR1 is WNHNN and CDR2 is SYGVQD (reference sequence). For the CDR3, the DNA is TGCGCCACCGAGGAACCGAACAATGAGCAGTTCTTC. The encoded protein is CATEEPNNEQFF.

The chain has TRBV6-6 and TRBJ2-5, with TRBD2 identical over 7 bases. This CDR3 has 15 amino acids. Germline trimming cut 5 bases from V and 5 bases from J; bases unmatched to any gene: 11. Germline V CDR1 and CDR2: MNHNY, SVGAGI (reference sequence). CDR3 in DNA: TGTGCCAGCAGTAACCAACTAGCGCTGGGGGAGACCCAGTACTTC. Translated: CASSNQLALGETQYF.

The J gene is TRBJ2-7, the V gene TRBV18; 13 nucleotides agree with TRBD2. The germline V gene has CDR1 KGHSH and CDR2 LQKENI. V gave up 4 bases and J gave up 1 base; unmatched junction bases: 4. This CDR3 is 16 amino acids long. The CDR3 here is CASSRLTSGGSYEQYF. The CDR3 region has the DNA TGTGCCAGCTCACGGTTGACTAGCGGGGGGTCCTACGAGCAGTACTTC.

V is TRBV3-1 (or the pseudogene TRBV3-2) and J is TRBJ2-7; weak D call: TRBD2 (6 bases). CDR1 LGHDT and CDR2 YNNKEL come from the germline V gene (reference sequence). V lost 8 bases and J 5 bases, leaving 10 bases between the germline ends. The CDR3 consists of 11 residues. The CDR3: CASQDYNEQYF. CDR3 bases: TGTGCCAGCCAGGACTACAACGAGCAGTACTTC.

The chain links TRBV5-5 to TRBJ1-5, with D uncertain. The V gene lost 1 base and the J gene lost 1 base, with 9 bases spanning the gap. This CDR3 has 15 amino acids. Per germline, CDR1 SGHKS and CDR2 YYEKEE (reference sequence). The chain's CDR3 is CASSLTVLSNQPQHF. CDR3 nucleotides: TGTGCCAGCAGCTTGACCGTACTCAGCAATCAGCCCCAGCATTTT.

On this clone itself: The sample holds other DNA sequences that translate to the same CDR3. This chain links TRBV5-8 with TRBJ1-5, with no clear D. Germline V gene data show CDR1 as SGHTS and CDR2 as YDEGEE. This CDR3 spans 15 amino acids. V lost 1 base and J lost 5, with 13 bases in between. The CDR3 nucleotides are TGTGCCAGCAGCTTGTATCGAGGAGGAGATCAGCCCCAGCATTTT. Its translation is CASSLYRGGDQPQHF.

The V call is TRBV7-2, the J call TRBJ2-2; D might be TRBD2 (6 bases). The CDR3 has 15 amino acids. The germline V and J ends were trimmed by 2 bases and 7 bases, with 14 bases remaining between them. Germline assignment: CDR1 SGHTA and CDR2 FQGNSA. CDR3 in amino acids: CASSLRRGAGGELFF. In nucleotides, the CDR3 is TGTGCCAGCAGCTTAAGGAGGGGCGCCGGCGGGGAGCTGTTTTTT.

This clone was found once. The chain combines TRBV6-6 with TRBJ1-1, with a weak D call TRBD1 (5 bases). This CDR3 spans 16 amino acids. Trimming cost V 2 bases and J 0 bases, with 13 bases left between them. The V gene's germline CDR1 is MNHNY and CDR2 SVGAGI (reference sequence). For the CDR3, the DNA is TGTGCCAGCAGTTACCCCACGACAGCATTGAACACTGAAGCTTTCTTT. Amino acid sequence: CASSYPTTALNTEAFF.

In its sample, this clone was seen once. The J gene is TRBJ2-1, the V gene TRBV3-1 (or the pseudogene TRBV3-2); D uncertain. The germline V and J ends were trimmed by 0 bases and 3 bases, with 12 bases remaining between them. The CDR3 is 16 amino acids. Germline CDR1 LGHDT, CDR2 YNNKEL (reference sequence). The CDR3 region has the DNA TGTGCCAGCAGCCAAGATCTCACGGTTAACTACAATGAGCAGTTCTTC. It codes for CASSQDLTVNYNEQFF.

A few counts support this clone. This sequence joins TRBV6-1 and TRBJ1-2; TRBD1 matches 7 bases. The germline V gene encodes CDR1 MNHNS and CDR2 SASEGT. J lost 2 bases, V lost 3 bases, and 0 bases had no gene match. The CDR3 contains 13 residues. The CDR3 spells CASSEGQNYGYTF. CDR3 coding DNA: TGTGCCAGCAGTGAGGGACAGAACTATGGCTACACCTTC.

The chain uses TRBV5-1 and TRBJ2-5; possibly TRBD1 for D (6 bases). CDR1 is SGHRS and CDR2 is YFSETQ in the germline V gene. V shed 4 bases and J shed 4 bases, with 23 bases lying between them. The CDR3 extends over 17 amino acids. The CDR3 bases are TGCGCCAGCAGCGCCGGGACATCCCTTGGAAGTCGAGAGACCCAGTACTTC. Protein product: CASSAGTSLGSRETQYF.